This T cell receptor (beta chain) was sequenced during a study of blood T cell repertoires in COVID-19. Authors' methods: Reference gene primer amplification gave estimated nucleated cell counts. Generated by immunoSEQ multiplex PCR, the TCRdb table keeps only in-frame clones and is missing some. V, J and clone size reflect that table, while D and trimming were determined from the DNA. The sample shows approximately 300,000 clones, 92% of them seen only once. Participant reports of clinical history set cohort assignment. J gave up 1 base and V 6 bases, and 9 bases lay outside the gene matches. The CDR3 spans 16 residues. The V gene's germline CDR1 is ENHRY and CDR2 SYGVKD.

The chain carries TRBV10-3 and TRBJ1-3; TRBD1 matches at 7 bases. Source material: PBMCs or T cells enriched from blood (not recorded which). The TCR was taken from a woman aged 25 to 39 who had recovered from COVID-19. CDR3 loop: CAIRAGDSKSGNTIYF. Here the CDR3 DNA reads TGTGCCATCAGGGCCGGGGACAGCAAATCTGGAAACACCATATATTTT.